This T cell receptor (beta chain) was sequenced in a study of T cell responses to AZD1222 COVID-19 vaccine. The CDR3 runs 17 residues. Trimming cost V 0 bases and J 0 bases, with 12 bases left between them. Germline loops: CDR1 SGHDN, CDR2 FVKESK. The method was immunoSEQ multiplex PCR; TCRdb's version includes in-frame clones alone and lacks a portion of them. Of some 55,000 clones in the sample, about 89% are singletons; the top ten hold roughly 2%. The V call is TRBV14, the J call TRBJ1-5, with TRBD1 as a possible D gene (5 bases). The input for sequencing was peripheral blood, taken on day 0 of AZD1222 vaccination. This sequence originates from an adult in good health. The CDR3 loop is CASSQDGALYSNQPQHF. The DNA of the CDR3 is TGTGCCAGCAGCCAAGATGGGGCACTTTATAGCAATCAGCCCCAGCATTTT.